The 19 T cell receptor beta chains in this list originate from one sample, sequenced in a study of CD8+ T cells in alopecia areata. The sequencing template was cDNA reverse transcribed from extracted RNA. The protocol was immunoSEQ multiplex PCR, while the TCRdb copy is restricted to in-frame clones and leaves out a portion. The sample lists more than 200,000 clones, less than 50% seen once, with 2% to 3% in the top ten. As for treatment: oral pan-JAK inhibitor, 5-10 mg twice daily. The input for sequencing was CD4+ T cells sorted from blood, taken between weeks 36 and 40, from a patient treated with tofacitinib. The receptors come from a human donor with alopecia areata.

The chain is built from TRBV7-9 and TRBJ2-5; TRBD2 agrees at 8 bases. After removal of 1 base from V and 2 bases from J, the junction contained 6 bases not matched to a gene. The length of the CDR3 is 16 residues. Germline V gene lookup returns CDR1 SEHNR and CDR2 FQNEAQ (reference sequence). CDR3 sequence (DNA): TGTGCCAGCAGCTTAGATACGGGAGGGGGTCAAGAGACCCAGTACTTC. It codes for CASSLDTGGGQETQYF.

The chain couples TRBV7-2 to TRBJ1-2; weak D call: TRBD1 (5 bases). The V gene's germline CDR1 is SGHTA and CDR2 FQGNSA. Trimming took off 3 bases at V and 8 bases at J, with 13 bases between the two ends. The CDR3 extends over 13 amino acids. CDR3 amino acids: CASSFAGPSGYTF. The CDR3, as DNA: TGTGCCAGCAGCTTTGCAGGGCCCTCCGGCTACACCTTC.

This clone has only a few counts. The genes are TRBV5-1 and TRBJ2-5; D is perhaps TRBD1 (7 bases). V lost 1 base and J lost 1, with 20 bases in between. Germline CDR1 and CDR2: SGHRS and YFSETQ. There are 18 residues in the CDR3. Here the CDR3 reads CASSLLGSQGDSQETQYF. CDR3 bases: TGCGCCAGCAGCTTGTTGGGTAGTCAGGGGGACTCCCAAGAGACCCAGTACTTC.

The chain is built from TRBV2 and TRBJ2-7; 12 bases match TRBD2. The junction had 7 bases not matched to a gene; V was cut back by 4 bases and J by 12 bases. The V gene's germline CDR1 is SNHLY and CDR2 FYNNEI. The CDR3 is 13 amino acids. In DNA form, the CDR3 reads TGTGCCAGCAGTGGCCTTGGGACTAGCGGGTTGTACTTC. It is translated as CASSGLGTSGLYF.

This clone was found a few times. The V call is TRBV28, the J call TRBJ2-1; 10 bases map to TRBD2. CDR3 length equals 15 residues. The V gene end was trimmed by 5 bases and the J gene end by 7 bases; junction bases not matched to a gene: 8. The germline V gene encodes CDR1 MDHEN and CDR2 SYDVKM. The CDR3 DNA follows: TGTGCCAGCAGTAGAAGCGGGAGGGCCCTTAATGAGCAGTTCTTC. This codes for CASSRSGRALNEQFF.

The chain recombines TRBV5-4 with TRBJ2-5; TRBD1 agrees at 8 bases. The CDR3 is made up of 14 amino acids. The junction had 7 bases not matched to a gene; V was cut back by 4 bases and J by 5 bases. Germline lookup yields CDR1 SGHNT and CDR2 YYREEE (reference sequence). This CDR3 reads CASSLEDRAETQYF. CDR3 coding DNA: TGTGCCAGCAGCCTTGAGGACAGGGCGGAGACCCAGTACTTC. Full variable domain (rest looked up from reference TRBV5-4 and TRBJ2-5): ETGVTQSPTHLIKTRGQQVTLRCSSQSGHNTVSWYQQALGQGPQFIFQYYREEENGRGNFPPRFSGLQFPNYSSELNVNALELDDSALYLCASSLEDRAETQYFGPGTRLLVL.

This chain links TRBV29-1 with TRBJ1-1, with D possibly being TRBD1 (5 bases). This CDR3 is built from 15 residues. V lost 1 base and J lost 0, with 12 bases in between. The germline V gene has CDR1 SQVTM and CDR2 ANQGSEA. CDR3 loop: CSVEVGRGLNTEAFF. In DNA form, the CDR3 reads TGCAGCGTTGAAGTGGGTCGGGGCCTGAACACTGAAGCTTTCTTT.

This clone occurred once. The gene calls are TRBV6-5 and TRBJ1-2; no definite D call. Trimming shortened V by 0 bases and J by 5 bases, and 7 bases separated the two germline ends. Germline V lookup: CDR1 MNHEY, CDR2 SVGAGI. The CDR3 has 13 amino acids. Here the CDR3 reads CASSYSEGYGYTF. Written as DNA, the CDR3 is TGTGCCAGCAGTTACTCGGAAGGGTATGGCTACACCTTC.

The gene calls are TRBV20-1 and TRBJ2-1; D is unclear. V lost 0 bases and J lost 8, with 5 bases in between. From germline, CDR1 is DFQATT and CDR2 SNEGSKA (reference sequence). CDR3 length equals 11 residues. The CDR3 spells CSARDRDEQFF. CDR3 in DNA: TGCAGTGCTAGAGATCGCGATGAGCAGTTCTTC.

The V gene is TRBV30, the J gene TRBJ2-2; TRBD1 is a possible D gene (6 bases). The V end lost 4 bases, the J end lost 6 bases, and 15 bases lay between the germline ends. Per the germline V gene, CDR1 is GTSNPN and CDR2 is SVGIG (reference sequence). The CDR3 runs to 14 residues. The CDR3 here is CAWNRVQGSGELFF. CDR3 in DNA: TGTGCCTGGAATCGGGTGCAGGGGTCCGGGGAGCTGTTTTTT.

This clone was found a few times. The rearrangement joins TRBV2 to TRBJ2-2, with 9 bases that match TRBD2. There are 17 residues in the CDR3. CDR1 is SNHLY, CDR2 FYNNEI, per germline. V was pared by 8 bases and J by 10 bases, with 20 bases of the junction left unmatched. The CDR3 loop reads CASAPLGLAWVVSELFF. CDR3 coding DNA: TGTGCCAGCGCCCCACTAGGACTAGCGTGGGTGGTGTCGGAGCTGTTTTTT.

The V and J genes are TRBV29-1 and TRBJ2-2; 8 positions agree with TRBD1. The CDR3 is made up of 13 amino acids. CDR1 and CDR2 (germline): SQVTM, ANQGSEA. V was pared by 7 bases and J by 4 bases, with 5 bases of the junction left unmatched. CDR3 in amino acids: CSAQGAGTGELFF. The CDR3 DNA reads as TGCAGCGCCCAGGGGGCTGGCACCGGGGAGCTGTTTTTT.

V is TRBV29-1 and J is TRBJ2-3; the D is unclear. Trimming took off 5 bases at V and 6 bases at J, with 9 bases between the two ends. Germline CDR1 and CDR2: SQVTM and ANQGSEA. CDR3 length: 11 amino acids. DNA of the CDR3: TGCAGCGTTAAACAGACGGATACGCAGTATTTT. This encodes CSVKQTDTQYF.

The sample holds a few counts of this clone. The chain employs TRBV6-6 and TRBJ1-5, with TRBD1 as a possible D gene (5 bases). V was pared by 2 bases and J by 0 bases, with 11 bases between. CDR3 length: 16 amino acids. Germline loops: CDR1 MNHNY, CDR2 SVGAGI (reference sequence). This CDR3 reads CASSYPTGNSNQPQHF. As DNA, the CDR3 is TGTGCCAGCAGTTACCCTACAGGAAATAGCAATCAGCCCCAGCATTTT.

The chain couples TRBV30 to TRBJ2-7, with D perhaps being TRBD1 or TRBD2 (5 bases each). This CDR3 contains 15 residues. Germline V gives CDR1 GTSNPN, CDR2 SVGIG (reference sequence). Trimming left V 2 bases short and J 6 bases short, with 20 bases between. The DNA of the CDR3 is TGTGCCTGGAGTCAAAGGTTCCGGGGCTTGGGCGAGCAGTACTTC. Translation gives CAWSQRFRGLGEQYF.

This chain uses TRBV30 with TRBJ2-2; D call uncertain. Trimming took 2 bases from V and 5 from J, leaving 3 bases between them. The CDR3 totals 11 residues. In germline, CDR1 is GTSNPN, CDR2 SVGIG (reference sequence). CDR3 coding DNA: TGTGCCTGGAGTCCAACCGGGGAGCTGTTTTTT. This gives the protein CAWSPTGELFF.

CDR3 residues: CASSYDDSGNTIYF. The CDR3 nucleotides read TGTGCCAGCAGTTATGACGATTCTGGAAACACCATATATTTT. V gene TRBV6-5 combines with J gene TRBJ1-3, with no clear D. V lost 3 bases to trimming and J lost 1 base, with 7 bases between them. Germline-derived CDR1 and CDR2 are MNHEY and SVGAGI. The CDR3 has 14 amino acids.

This clone came up once. The gene calls are TRBV18 and TRBJ1-5; the D gene is possibly TRBD1 (5 bases). Trimming stripped 3 bases from V and 9 bases from J, with 21 bases between. Germline CDR1 is KGHSH and CDR2 is LQKENI. CDR3 length: 16 residues. CDR3 DNA sequence: TGTGCCAGCTCACCGAGTGGGACGGAGGCTGTCAGGCCCCAGCATTTT. This encodes CASSPSGTEAVRPQHF.

This clone was observed at least ten times. The chain uses TRBV7-8 and TRBJ2-7, with TRBD2 matching over 12 bases. CDR1 and CDR2 from the germline V gene are SGHVS and FQNEAQ. This CDR3 is 15 amino acids long. Trimming took 3 bases from V and 6 from J; bases not matched to a gene: 6. This chain's CDR3 is CASSFGLAGKGEQYF. The DNA for the CDR3 is TGTGCCAGCAGCTTCGGACTAGCGGGAAAGGGCGAGCAGTACTTC. The full variable domain, rest sourced from reference TRBV7-8 and TRBJ2-7, is GAGVSQSPRYKVAKRGQDVALRCDPISGHVSLFWYQQALGQGPEFLTYFQNEAQLDKSGLPSDRFFAERPEGSVSTLKIQRTQQEDSAVYLCASSFGLAGKGEQYFGPGTRLTVT.